This T cell receptor (beta chain) is drawn from a study of cytomegalovirus exposure and HLA in healthy donors. A multiplex PCR was run with 60 Vbeta primers and 13 Jbeta primers. The repertoire was sequenced with immunoSEQ multiplex PCR; TCRdb's copy has only in-frame clones and lacks some. Of approximately 130,000 clones in the sample, 6.5% to 9.5% were seen once. Details on this clone: No antigen is known for it.

In germline, CDR1 is SGHDT, CDR2 YYEEEE. This CDR3 has 12 residues. Study-wide findings and caveats: Researchers counted around 160 TCR beta chains as cytomegalovirus-associated. Many donors carried some public TCRs, although rarity characterized most TCR sequences. In a later analysis, TCR beta V- and J-gene trimming was associated with a missense DCLRE1C variant.

Sequencing input: PBMCs. This TCR was recovered from a woman in her thirties or forties in good health and CMV-seropositive. The chain couples TRBV5-6 to TRBJ2-5; D is undetermined. The DNA end lines up better with TRBJ2-7; the J call may be wrong. The CDR3 DNA reads TGTGCCAGCAGCATCCCGGGTGGCGAGCAGTACTTC. This encodes CASSIPGGEQYF.